The source of this TCR beta chain is a study of OX40 agonist ivuxolimab in advanced cancers. Across the study: The study enrolled dose-escalation patients with hepatocellular carcinoma, melanoma, renal cell or head and neck cancer.

V lost 8 bases, J lost 4 bases, and 15 bases lay in between. The CDR3 contains 13 residues. Germline assignment: CDR1 GTSNPN and CDR2 SVGIG (reference sequence). Individuals having autoimmune disease history or systemic immunosuppression were not enrolled. Sequenced by immunoSEQ multiplex PCR; TCRdb stores in-frame clones only, minus some. Altogether roughly 66,000 clones are present, around 86% being singletons, with the ten largest covering roughly 2.3%. The J gene is TRBJ2-1, the V gene TRBV30, with D possibly TRBD2 on 6 matching bases. The TCR sequence derives from an adult with an advanced solid tumor such as melanoma, head and neck, liver or kidney cancer. The starting material was CD4+ or CD8+ T cells sorted from blood, obtained in a trial of the OX40 agonist ivuxolimab. In nucleotides, the CDR3 is TGTGCCCGGGGGACTCGACGTTACAATGAGCAGTTCTTC. As protein: CARGTRRYNEQFF.